Each of the 32 T cell receptor beta chains below was sequenced from the same sample in a study of OX40 agonist ivuxolimab in advanced cancers. Data came from immunoSEQ multiplex PCR; TCRdb stores just in-frame clones and leaves some out. The data contain some 63,000 clones, 90% to 95% of them seen just once; the ten biggest clones take up roughly a fifth. Sequenced material: CD4+ or CD8+ T cells sorted from blood, taken in a trial of the OX40 agonist ivuxolimab. Every receptor here comes from an adult with an advanced solid tumor such as melanoma, head and neck, liver or kidney cancer.

This chain uses TRBV7-3 with TRBJ2-7; perhaps TRBD2 as D (6 bases). The CDR3 runs 16 residues. Per the germline V gene, CDR1 is SGHTA and CDR2 is FQGTGA. V lost 4 bases, J lost 5 bases, and 21 bases lay in between. CDR3 sequence reads: CASSSGHDPGVHEQYF. DNA for the CDR3: TGTGCCAGCAGCTCAGGACACGATCCGGGGGTCCACGAGCAGTACTTC.

The gene calls are TRBV7-9 and TRBJ2-1; no reliable D call. Germline CDR1 SEHNR, CDR2 FQNEAQ (reference sequence). V was cut by 5 bases and J by 8 bases, with 16 bases left in between. The CDR3 has 14 amino acids. The CDR3 DNA sequence: TGTGCCAGCAGCGTGACCCTTGGTGGAGATGAGCAGTTCTTC. This sequence encodes CASSVTLGGDEQFF.

The chain recombines TRBV4-2 with TRBJ1-2; 9 bases are shared with TRBD1. The length of the CDR3 is 17 residues. The ends lost 3 bases at V and 4 bases at J; junction bases unmatched: 12. Germline lookup yields CDR1 LGHNA and CDR2 YNFKEQ. CDR3 sequence reads: CASSQGLGTGSVYGYTF. The CDR3 DNA reads as TGTGCCAGCAGCCAGGGACTAGGGACAGGGAGTGTCTATGGCTACACCTTC.

The chain employs TRBV10-2 and TRBJ2-7, with D possibly matching TRBD2 (6 bases). V gave up 4 bases and J gave up 3 bases, with 10 bases separating them. The CDR3 runs to 13 residues. Germline loops: CDR1 WSHSY, CDR2 SAAADI. The DNA for the CDR3 is TGCGCCAGCAGTGTCCCCGGGAGCTACGAGCAGTACTTC. This sequence encodes CASSVPGSYEQYF.

This clone was found once. The chain combines TRBV18 with TRBJ1-4; no clear D. This CDR3 region has 13 residues. The germline CDR1 and CDR2 sequences are KGHSH and LQKENI. V lost 3 bases and J 8 bases, leaving 10 bases between the germline ends. The CDR3 DNA is TGTGCCAGCTCACCGCCTGCGGGGGAAAAACTGTTTTTT. It yields the protein CASSPPAGEKLFF.

V and J are TRBV28 and TRBJ2-7; tentatively, D is TRBD1 (6 bases). The germline CDR1 and CDR2 sequences are MDHEN and SYDVKM. Trimming took 3 bases from V and 4 from J, leaving 19 bases between them. CDR3 length: 16 amino acids. The CDR3 region has the DNA TGTGCCAGCAGTTTCCCAGCACAGGGTCAAGGGTACGAGCAGTACTTC. It codes for CASSFPAQGQGYEQYF.

The gene calls are TRBV7-6 and TRBJ1-4; D unresolved. With 4 bases removed from V and 4 bases from J, the gap between germline ends came to 7 bases. This CDR3 comprises 13 residues. CDR1 SGHVS and CDR2 FNYEAQ come from the germline V gene. The CDR3 region is CASSSANNEKLFF. The CDR3 coding sequence is TGTGCCAGCAGCTCGGCTAATAATGAAAAACTGTTTTTT.

This CDR3 is CAISERIRSGSWTDTQYF. In nucleotides, the CDR3 is TGTGCCATCAGTGAGAGGATTCGGAGCGGGAGTTGGACAGATACGCAGTATTTT. This chain uses TRBV10-3 with TRBJ2-3; 8 bases match TRBD2. V dropped 2 bases and J dropped 3; count of bases not matched to a gene: 13. This CDR3 contains 18 residues. Germline CDR1 and CDR2: ENHRY and SYGVKD.

The rearrangement links TRBV4-3 to TRBJ2-1; TRBD2 is a possible D gene (5 bases). Between the trimmed V and J ends, which lost 0 bases and 8 bases, there was a span of 14 bases. The germline gives CDR1 LGHNA, CDR2 YSLEER. The CDR3 length is 15 residues. The CDR3 sequence is CASSQDPLGSYEQFF. For the CDR3, the DNA is TGCGCCAGCAGCCAAGATCCACTAGGAAGCTATGAGCAGTTCTTC.

This sequence joins TRBV19 and TRBJ2-7; D is undetermined. V dropped 3 bases and J dropped 2 bases, with 8 bases sitting between them. Germline loops: CDR1 LNHDA, CDR2 SQIVND (reference sequence). The CDR3 is made up of 13 amino acids. The CDR3 nucleotides read TGTGCCAGTAGTATGAACAGCCCCTACGAGCAGTACTTC. Translated, it gives CASSMNSPYEQYF.

The chain has TRBV2 and TRBJ2-5; 12 nucleotides match TRBD2. CDR1 and CDR2 (germline): SNHLY, FYNNEI. V lost 6 bases to trimming and J lost 0 bases; unmatched junction nucleotides: 14. CDR3 length: 19 amino acids. CDR3 nucleotides: TGTGCCAGCAGCCGAGACAGGGGACTAGCGGGCGGAAACCAAGAGACCCAGTACTTC. Amino acids: CASSRDRGLAGGNQETQYF.

The V call is TRBV27, the J call TRBJ1-5; D is ambiguous. Germline loops: CDR1 MNHEY, CDR2 SMNVEV (reference sequence). V was clipped by 0 bases and J by 0 bases, with 6 bases between them. The CDR3 loop spans 15 amino acids. The CDR3 DNA reads as TGTGCCAGCAGTTTATCTCGCCTTAGCAATCAGCCCCAGCATTTT. It is translated as CASSLSRLSNQPQHF.

The chain combines TRBV15 with TRBJ1-4; D not resolved. This CDR3 region has 16 residues. Trimming took off 6 bases at V and 4 bases at J, with 18 bases between the two ends. CDR1 and CDR2 (germline): LNHNV, YYDKDF (reference sequence). CDR3 DNA sequence: TGTGCCACCAGGGGTGGGTTTGGAAGCGGTAATGAAAAACTGTTTTTT. This codes for CATRGGFGSGNEKLFF.

The chain carries TRBV30 and TRBJ2-1, with D unresolved. Germline V gene sequence: CDR1 GTSNPN, CDR2 SVGIG (reference sequence). V was pared by 2 bases and J by 4 bases, with 18 bases between. This CDR3 is built from 16 residues. CDR3 amino acids: CAWSIPHGSPYNEQFF. For the CDR3, the DNA is TGTGCCTGGAGTATACCTCACGGGTCCCCATACAATGAGCAGTTCTTC. Using reference TRBV30 and TRBJ2-1 for the parts outside the CDR3, the full variable domain is SQTIHQWPATLVQPVGSPLSLECTVEGTSNPNLYWYRQAAGRGLQLLFYSVGIGQISSEVPQNLSASRPQDRQFILSSKKLLLSDSGFYLCAWSIPHGSPYNEQFFGPGTRLTVL.

This rearrangement joins TRBV7-8 to TRBJ2-7, with 7 bases that match TRBD1. With 1 base clipped from V and 1 base from J, the junction kept 1 base outside the gene matches. This CDR3 contains 14 residues. Germline lookup yields CDR1 SGHVS and CDR2 FQNEAQ. CDR3 sequence (DNA): TGTGCCAGCAGCTTAGAGACAGGGTCCTACGAGCAGTACTTC. Translation: CASSLETGSYEQYF.

The V call is TRBV27, the J call TRBJ2-2; D unclear. The length of the CDR3 is 13 residues. CDR1 and CDR2 (germline): MNHEY, SMNVEV (reference sequence). V lost 5 bases to trimming and J lost 5 bases, with 9 bases between them. As DNA, the CDR3 is TGTGCCAGCAGTCCCGTGATTACCGGGGAGCTGTTTTTT. Encoded protein: CASSPVITGELFF.

The gene calls are TRBV11-2 and TRBJ2-7; 8 bases line up with TRBD1. CDR3 length: 15 residues. With V trimmed by 1 base and J by 4 bases, 6 bases remained unmatched. Germline V lookup: CDR1 SGHAT, CDR2 FQNNGV. CDR3 region: CASSLAWQGAYEQYF. CDR3 bases: TGTGCCAGCAGCTTAGCTTGGCAGGGGGCGTACGAGCAGTACTTC.

The J gene is TRBJ1-1, the V gene TRBV6-1; D is undetermined. Trimming took off 10 bases at V and 10 bases at J, with 13 bases between the two ends. The CDR3 runs to 10 residues. Germline CDR1 reads MNHNS; CDR2 reads SASEGT. The CDR3 sequence: CATQEPGAFF. The CDR3 coding sequence is TGTGCCACCCAGGAGCCGGGAGCTTTCTTT.

For the CDR3, the DNA is TGTGCCAGCAGCCTGATCGGGGTAGGGGGCTTCTACGAGCAGTACTTC. It is translated as CASSLIGVGGFYEQYF. This sequence joins TRBV7-9 and TRBJ2-7; 7 bases line up with TRBD1. The germline V gene encodes CDR1 SEHNR and CDR2 FQNEAQ (reference sequence). V lost 5 bases, J lost 3 bases, and 13 bases stayed unmatched. The CDR3 totals 16 residues.

This chain uses TRBV4-1 with TRBJ1-1; TRBD1 matches 8 bases. CDR1 and CDR2 from the germline V gene are MGHRA and YSYEKL. This CDR3 region has 15 residues. With V trimmed by 1 base and J by 8 bases, 9 bases remained unmatched. CDR3 coding DNA: TGCGCCAGCAGCCAAGGAACAGGGGGGCATCAGGAAGCTTTCTTT. Translated, it gives CASSQGTGGHQEAFF.

This sequence joins TRBV13 and TRBJ2-7; TRBD2 agrees at 11 bases. The CDR3 totals 15 residues. The V segment lost 6 bases and the J segment 4 bases; nucleotides outside the gene matches: 8. Germline assignment: CDR1 PRHDT and CDR2 FYEKMQ (reference sequence). The CDR3 reads CASRSTSGIGYEQYF. The DNA for the CDR3 is TGTGCCAGCAGATCGACTAGCGGGATAGGGTACGAGCAGTACTTC. Supplemented by reference TRBV13 and TRBJ2-7, the full variable domain reads AAGVIQSPRHLIKEKRETATLKCYPIPRHDTVYWYQQGPGQDPQFLISFYEKMQSDKGSIPDRFSAQQFSDYHSELNMSSLELGDSALYFCASRSTSGIGYEQYFGPGTRLTVT.

CDR3 bases: TGTGCCAGCAACAATCACCACGGGGACAGAGGTGTCAGGAGCTATGGCTACACCTTC. It is translated as CASNNHHGDRGVRSYGYTF. V is TRBV7-3 and J is TRBJ1-2, with 7 bases fitting TRBD1. J gave up 4 bases and V 7 bases, and 24 bases lay outside the gene matches. The CDR3 extends over 19 amino acids. The germline V gene has CDR1 SGHTA and CDR2 FQGTGA.

The chain recombines TRBV6-5 with TRBJ1-4; D might be TRBD1 (5 bases). V shed 6 bases and J shed 15 bases, with 14 bases lying between them. CDR1 and CDR2 (germline): MNHEY, SVGAGI. The CDR3 loop spans 11 amino acids. CDR3: CASRSGTELFF. CDR3 sequence (DNA): TGTGCCAGCAGATCCGGGACGGAGTTGTTTTTT.

This chain joins TRBV9 and TRBJ2-7; 12 nucleotides agree with TRBD2. This CDR3 is built from 15 residues. The germline gives CDR1 SGDLS, CDR2 YYNGEE. The junction had 9 bases not matched to a gene; V was cut back by 4 bases and J by 7 bases. CDR3 amino acids: CASSQGTSGSQEQYF. CDR3 DNA: TGTGCCAGCAGCCAGGGGACTAGCGGGTCACAGGAGCAGTACTTC.

The V and J genes are TRBV27 and TRBJ2-3, with D perhaps TRBD2 (6 bases). The CDR3 has 16 residues. Germline lookup yields CDR1 MNHEY and CDR2 SMNVEV (reference sequence). Deletions cut 5 bases from V and 1 base from J, with 16 bases between. CDR3 protein: CASSPEGIAGTDTQYF. In DNA, the CDR3 is TGTGCCAGCAGTCCGGAGGGGATAGCGGGCACAGATACGCAGTATTTT.

The gene calls are TRBV27 and TRBJ1-2, with D possibly TRBD1 on 6 matching bases. The CDR3 is 12 amino acids. Germline values: CDR1 MNHEY, CDR2 SMNVEV (reference sequence). V shed 8 bases and J shed 8 bases, with 15 bases lying between them. CDR3 amino acids: CASRTGLGGYTF. CDR3 sequence (DNA): TGTGCCAGCCGAACAGGGCTAGGCGGCTACACCTTC.

The gene calls are TRBV28 and TRBJ2-1; D remains ambiguous. The CDR3 contains 13 residues. CDR1 is MDHEN, CDR2 SYDVKM, per germline. V was trimmed by 5 bases and J by 7 bases, leaving 12 bases between them. CDR3 bases: TGTGCCAGCAGTCCCCCAGTTGGTAATGAGCAGTTCTTC. Translated, it gives CASSPPVGNEQFF.

This rearrangement joins TRBV7-9 to TRBJ1-6; 10 bases align to TRBD1. In germline, CDR1 is SEHNR, CDR2 FQNEAQ (reference sequence). CDR3 length equals 19 residues. Unmatched junction bases numbered 11, after V lost 2 bases and J lost 4 bases. The CDR3 sequence is CASSLSRDRGSVYNSPLHF. The CDR3, as DNA: TGTGCCAGCAGCTTAAGCCGGGACAGGGGTTCAGTTTATAATTCACCCCTCCACTTT.

This chain links TRBV2 with TRBJ2-6, with TRBD2 as a possible D gene (5 bases). Looked up from germline, CDR1 is SNHLY and CDR2 is FYNNEI. The CDR3 runs to 19 residues. V was clipped by 3 bases and J by 0 bases, with 18 bases between them. CDR3 sequence reads: CASSDVAADQFSGANVLTF. CDR3 nucleotides: TGTGCCAGCAGTGACGTGGCAGCGGACCAATTCTCTGGGGCCAACGTCCTGACTTTC.

This chain joins TRBV11-2 and TRBJ1-1; the D gene is possibly TRBD1 (5 bases). V lost 5 bases and J 8 bases, leaving 18 bases between the germline ends. This CDR3 contains 14 residues. From germline, CDR1 is SGHAT and CDR2 FQNNGV. This chain's CDR3 is CASSPYTGSFEAFF. CDR3 DNA sequence: TGTGCCAGCAGCCCCTACACAGGAAGTTTCGAAGCTTTCTTT.

This clone was observed once. V and J are TRBV28 and TRBJ2-1; TRBD2 matches 12 bases. With V trimmed by 0 bases and J by 9 bases, 3 bases remained unmatched. Germline V gene sequence: CDR1 MDHEN, CDR2 SYDVKM. This CDR3 spans 15 amino acids. CDR3: CASSLWTSGRIEQFF. CDR3 in DNA: TGTGCCAGCAGTTTATGGACTAGCGGGAGAATTGAGCAGTTCTTC.

With respect to this clone: A read error may account for a junction end that differs from germline. DNA for the CDR3: TGTGCTAGCAGCGCTGCCGGACAGTATAGCAGGAACACCGGGGAGCTGTTTTTT. This gives the protein CASSAAGQYSRNTGELFF. V gene TRBV7-7 combines with J gene TRBJ2-2, with D possibly TRBD1 on 6 matching bases. Germline values: CDR1 SSHAT, CDR2 FNYEAQ (reference sequence). CDR3 size: 18 residues.